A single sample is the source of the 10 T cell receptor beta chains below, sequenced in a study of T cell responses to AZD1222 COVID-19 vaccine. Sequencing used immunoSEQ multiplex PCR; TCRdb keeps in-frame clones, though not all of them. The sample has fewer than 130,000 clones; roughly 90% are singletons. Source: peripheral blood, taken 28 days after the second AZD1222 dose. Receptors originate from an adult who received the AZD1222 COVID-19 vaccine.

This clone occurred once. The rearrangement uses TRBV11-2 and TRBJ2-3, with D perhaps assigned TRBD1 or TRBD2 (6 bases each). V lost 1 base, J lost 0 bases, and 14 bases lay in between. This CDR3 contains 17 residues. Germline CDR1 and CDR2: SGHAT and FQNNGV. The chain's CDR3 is CASSLVIRGGSTDTQYF. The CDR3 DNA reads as TGTGCCAGCAGCTTAGTAATCAGAGGGGGGAGCACAGATACGCAGTATTTT. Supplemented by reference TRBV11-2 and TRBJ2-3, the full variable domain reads EAGVAQSPRYKIIEKRQSVAFWCNPISGHATLYWYQQILGQGPKLLIQFQNNGVVDDSQLPKDRFSAERLKGVDSTLKIQPAKLEDSAVYLCASSLVIRGGSTDTQYFGPGTRLTVL.

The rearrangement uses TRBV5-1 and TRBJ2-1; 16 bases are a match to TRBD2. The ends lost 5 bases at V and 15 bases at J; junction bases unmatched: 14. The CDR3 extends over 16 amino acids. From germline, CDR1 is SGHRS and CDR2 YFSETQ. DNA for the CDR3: TGCGCCAGCAGTCCCGGGACTAGCGGGGGGGCCGGAACCTGGTTCTTC. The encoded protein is CASSPGTSGGAGTWFF.

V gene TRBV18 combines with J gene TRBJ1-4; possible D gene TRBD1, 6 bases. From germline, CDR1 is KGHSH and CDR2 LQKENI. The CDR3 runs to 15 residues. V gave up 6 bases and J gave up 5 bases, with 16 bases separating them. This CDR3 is CASSPSSGENEKLFF. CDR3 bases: TGTGCCAGCTCCCCATCGTCAGGGGAAAATGAAAAACTGTTTTTT.

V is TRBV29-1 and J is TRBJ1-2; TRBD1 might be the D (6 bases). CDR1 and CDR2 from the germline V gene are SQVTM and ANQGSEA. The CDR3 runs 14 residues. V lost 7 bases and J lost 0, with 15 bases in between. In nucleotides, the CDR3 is TGCAGCGCCCATGGACAGACCTCTAACTATGGCTACACCTTC. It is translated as CSAHGQTSNYGYTF. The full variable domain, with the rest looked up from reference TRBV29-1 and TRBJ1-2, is SAVISQKPSRDICQRGTSLTIQCQVDSQVTMMFWYRQQPGQSLTLIATANQGSEATYESGFVIDKFPISRPNLTFSTLTVSNMSPEDSSIYLCSAHGQTSNYGYTFGSGTRLTVV.

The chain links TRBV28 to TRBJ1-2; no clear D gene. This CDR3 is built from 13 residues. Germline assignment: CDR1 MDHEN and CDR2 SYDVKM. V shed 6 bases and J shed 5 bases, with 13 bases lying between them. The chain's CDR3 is CASRAAAPYGYTF. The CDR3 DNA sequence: TGTGCCAGCAGGGCCGCCGCTCCTTATGGCTACACCTTC.

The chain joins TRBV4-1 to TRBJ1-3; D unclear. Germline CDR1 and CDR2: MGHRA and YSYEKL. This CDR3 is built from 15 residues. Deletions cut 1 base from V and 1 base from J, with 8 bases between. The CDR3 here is CASSQGWVSGNTIYF. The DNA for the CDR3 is TGCGCCAGCAGCCAAGGGTGGGTATCTGGAAACACCATATATTTT.

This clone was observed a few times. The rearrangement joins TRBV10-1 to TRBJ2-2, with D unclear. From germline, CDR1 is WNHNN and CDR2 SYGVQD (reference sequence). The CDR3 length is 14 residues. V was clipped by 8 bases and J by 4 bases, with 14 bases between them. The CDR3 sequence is CASSNAYITGELFF. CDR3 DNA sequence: TGCGCCAGCTCAAATGCTTACATCACCGGGGAGCTGTTTTTT.

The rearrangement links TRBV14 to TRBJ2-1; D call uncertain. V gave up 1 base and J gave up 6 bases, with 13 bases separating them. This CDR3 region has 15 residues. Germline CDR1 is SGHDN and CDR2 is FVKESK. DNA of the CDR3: TGTGCCAGCAGCCAAGGGTTGTTTGCGCCCAATGAGCAGTTCTTC. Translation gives CASSQGLFAPNEQFF.

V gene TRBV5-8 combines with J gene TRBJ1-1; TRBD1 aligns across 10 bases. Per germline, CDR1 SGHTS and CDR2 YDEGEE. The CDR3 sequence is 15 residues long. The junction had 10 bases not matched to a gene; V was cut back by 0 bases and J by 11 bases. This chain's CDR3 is CASSLAGQGRRGAFF. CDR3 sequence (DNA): TGTGCCAGCAGCTTGGCGGGACAGGGGAGACGTGGGGCTTTCTTT.

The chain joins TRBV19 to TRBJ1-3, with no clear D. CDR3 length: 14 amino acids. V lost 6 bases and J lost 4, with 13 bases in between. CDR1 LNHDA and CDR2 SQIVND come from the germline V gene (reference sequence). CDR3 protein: CASREHSLGNTIYF. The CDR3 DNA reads TGTGCCAGTAGGGAGCACTCTCTCGGAAACACCATATATTTT.